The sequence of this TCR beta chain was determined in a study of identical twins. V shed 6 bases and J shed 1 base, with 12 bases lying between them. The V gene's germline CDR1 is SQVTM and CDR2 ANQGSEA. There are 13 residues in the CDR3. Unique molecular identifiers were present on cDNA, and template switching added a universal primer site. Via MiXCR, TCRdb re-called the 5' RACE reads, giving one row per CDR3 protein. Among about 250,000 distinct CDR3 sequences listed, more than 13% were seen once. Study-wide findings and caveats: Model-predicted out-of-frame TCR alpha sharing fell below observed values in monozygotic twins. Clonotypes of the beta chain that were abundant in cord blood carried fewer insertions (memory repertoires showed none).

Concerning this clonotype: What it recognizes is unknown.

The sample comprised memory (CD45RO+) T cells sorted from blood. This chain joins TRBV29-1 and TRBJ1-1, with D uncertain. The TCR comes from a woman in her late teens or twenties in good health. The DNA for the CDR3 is TGCAGCGTCCTTGTTTGGACGAACACTGAAGCTTTCTTT. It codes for CSVLVWTNTEAFF.